The TCR beta chain described here comes from a study of identical twins. Study outcomes and limitations: Invariant cells of the MAIT and iNKT types might have partly distorted the zero-insertion analyses. Memory repertoires showed no such pattern, whereas abundant cord blood beta clonotypes carried fewer insertions. For monozygotic twins, models underestimated out-of-frame TCR alpha sharing.

This clonotype was seen a handful of times. Its antigen remains unknown. TCRdb re-derived calls from the 5' RACE reads in MiXCR, one entry per CDR3 protein. The sample contains more than 200,000 distinct CDR3 sequences, about 14% of which appear only once. In every case, the donor was a healthy Caucasian. Trimming took 5 bases from V and 4 from J; bases not matched to a gene: 5. Germline CDR1 and CDR2: SQVTM and ANQGSEA. There are 13 residues in the CDR3. The chain is built from TRBV29-1 and TRBJ1-5; TRBD1 agrees at 7 bases. The receptor's source is a woman younger than 30 in good health. The sequenced sample consisted of memory (CD45RO+) T cells sorted from blood. The CDR3 DNA is TGCAGCGTTCGGGACAGCCTTAATCAGCCCCAGCATTTT. Amino acids: CSVRDSLNQPQHF.